One sample yielded the 25 T cell receptor beta chains listed below, sequenced in a study of T cell clonality in common variable immunodeficiency. Profiled with immunoSEQ multiplex PCR; TCRdb holds only in-frame clones, not every one. The sample counts 40,000 or so clones, none seen once; the ten largest own around 2.7%. The sample was peripheral blood mononuclear cells. The receptor source for this set is a person between 18 and 75 years old in good health.

This clone was observed many times. The junction departs from the called germline gene at one end, perhaps through a read error. The read terminates 3 residues ahead of where the CDR3 ends, so the germline J gene completes it. The chain joins TRBV4-1 to TRBJ1-2; TRBD1 aligns across 8 bases. The germline gives CDR1 MGHRA, CDR2 YSYEKL. The CDR3 has 16 residues. The CDR3 protein is CTSSQDPGGLPGGYTF. Incomplete CDR3 DNA: TGCACCAGCAGCCAAGATCCAGGGGGCCTCCCTGGGGGC.

This clone was recorded many times. The CDR3 is cut off 3 residues early in the read; its end comes from the germline J gene. The rearrangement uses TRBV18 and TRBJ2-2, with D possibly TRBD2 on 5 matching bases. CDR1 is KGHSH and CDR2 is LQKENI in the germline V gene. Trimming left V 6 bases short and J 1 base short, with 12 bases between. The CDR3 spans 15 residues. Here the CDR3 reads CASSLSGLNTGELFF. The CDR3 DNA, read in part, is TGTGCCAGCTCGCTTTCCGGACTGAACACCGGGGAG.

This clone has at least ten counts. The CDR3 end is not reached by the read, which stops 3 residues before it; the germline J gene fills it in. The chain joins TRBV29-1 to TRBJ1-2; TRBD1 matches at 10 bases. This CDR3 contains 15 residues. The V gene end was trimmed by 5 bases and the J gene end by 3 bases; junction bases not matched to a gene: 9. CDR1 and CDR2 from the germline V gene are SQVTM and ANQGSEA. The sequenced CDR3 bases are TGCAGCGTTCAACGGACAGGGGGAAATGACTATGGC. It codes for CSVQRTGGNDYG. The whole CDR3 protein is CSVQRTGGNDYGYTF.

This clone was observed a few times. The sequence runs out 3 residues before the end of the CDR3; the remainder is reconstructed from the germline J gene. The chain recombines TRBV5-1 with TRBJ2-2, with 7 positions matching TRBD1. Germline CDR1 reads SGHRS; CDR2 reads YFSETQ. CDR3 length: 16 residues. The DNA read from the CDR3 is TGCGCCAGCAGCTTCAGTCGGGGACAGCGGATCGAAAAG. It translates to CASSFSRGQRIEK. The full CDR3 protein is CASSFSRGQRIEKLFF. Filled out from reference TRBV5-1 and TRBJ2-2, the complete variable domain reads KAGVTQTPRYLIKTRGQQVTLSCSPISGHRSVSWYQQTPGQGLQFLFEYFSETQRNKGNFPGRFSGRQFSNSRSEMNVSTLELGDSALYLCASSFSRGQRIEKLFFGEGSRLTVL.

This clone was observed at least ten times. Read coverage stops 3 residues before the CDR3 terminus; the germline J gene supplies the remainder. The genes are TRBV6-1 and TRBJ2-3; 7 positions match TRBD1. The germline gives CDR1 MNHNS, CDR2 SASEGT. CDR3 length: 15 amino acids. The DNA read from the CDR3 is TGTGCCAGCAGTGCCAATACAGGGGAGAGGGAGACG. Amino acids: CASSANTGERET. The CDR3 as a whole reads CASSANTGERETQYF.

This clone was found many times. Read coverage stops 3 residues before the CDR3 terminus; the germline J gene supplies the remainder. The rearrangement uses TRBV7-2 and TRBJ2-5; TRBD1 aligns across 8 bases. The CDR3 consists of 14 residues. Germline V gene data show CDR1 as SGHTA and CDR2 as FQGNSA. Trimming removed 1 base from V and 4 bases from J; junction bases left unmatched: 2. Incomplete CDR3 DNA: TGTGCCAGCAGCTTAGACAGGGGGAGAGAGACC. Encoded protein: CASSLDRGRET. The full CDR3 reads CASSLDRGRETQYF.

This clone has a handful of counts. CDR3 DNA (partial): TGTGCCAGCAGTGAAGAGCTAGCGGGGTCCTACGAC. Translating gives CASSEELAGSYD. The complete CDR3 protein is CASSEELAGSYDYTF. The chain recombines TRBV6-1 with TRBJ1-2; D not certain. The read finishes 3 residues shy of the CDR3 end, and the germline J gene is used to complete it. The CDR3 loop spans 15 amino acids. The germline V gene encodes CDR1 MNHNS and CDR2 SASEGT.

This clone was observed at least ten times. The read gets to within 3 residues of the CDR3 end, and the germline J gene fills in the rest. The chain carries TRBV19 and TRBJ1-5; D gene unclear. V was cut by 4 bases and J by 6 bases, with 19 bases left in between. The CDR3 has 16 amino acids. Germline CDR1 LNHDA, CDR2 SQIVND (reference sequence). CDR3 DNA, as far as it was read: TGTGCCAGTAGTAACCTCCCCTCAGGTGGAGGTCAGCCC. This encodes CASSNLPSGGGQP. The CDR3 as a whole reads CASSNLPSGGGQPQHF.

In its sample, this clone was seen a few times. From the germline J gene comes the end of the CDR3, since the read stops 3 residues before it. This chain connects TRBV19 to TRBJ1-2; tentatively, D is TRBD1 (6 bases). The germline V gene encodes CDR1 LNHDA and CDR2 SQIVND (reference sequence). The CDR3 runs 12 residues. The part of the CDR3 DNA that was read is TGTGCCAGTAGGCTTAGCGGGGGCGAC. Translating it yields CASRLSGGD. The entire CDR3 reads CASRLSGGDYTF. Full variable domain (missing parts from reference TRBV19 and TRBJ1-2): DGGITQSPKYLFRKEGQNVTLSCEQNLNHDAMYWYRQDPGQGLRLIYYSQIVNDFQKGDIAEGYSVSREKKESFPLTVTSAQKNPTAFYLCASRLSGGDYTFGSGTRLTVV.

The sample holds many counts of this clone. Here the CDR3 reads CASSISSSGRGYEQYF. CDR3 DNA, as far as it was read: TGTGCCAGTAGTATAAGCTCTAGTGGACGGGGATACGAG. The chain links TRBV19 to TRBJ2-7; D possibly corresponds to TRBD2 (5 bases). The read halts 3 residues ahead of the CDR3 end, with the missing end drawn from the germline J gene. Per the germline V gene, CDR1 is LNHDA and CDR2 is SQIVND (reference sequence). Deletions cut 2 bases from V and 4 bases from J, with 18 bases between. The CDR3 covers 16 residues.

This clone appeared many times. With the read ending 3 residues before the CDR3 end, the germline J gene is used to fill in that end. The chain has TRBV11-2 and TRBJ2-2; either TRBD1 or TRBD2 may supply D (6 bases each). The CDR3 is 14 residues long. Per the germline V gene, CDR1 is SGHAT and CDR2 is FQNNGV. The ends were cut back, 5 bases at V and 8 bases at J, with 15 bases in the middle. The DNA read from the CDR3 is TGTGCCAGCAGCCCGCACAGGGAGGCAGGGGAG. This codes for CASSPHREAGE. The complete CDR3 sequence is CASSPHREAGELFF.

This clone was counted many times. The part of the CDR3 DNA that was read is TGTGCCAGCTCACCGCAGGGAAACTATGGC. This encodes CASSPQGNYG. The CDR3 in full is CASSPQGNYGYTF. The chain carries TRBV18 and TRBJ1-2, with D perhaps matching TRBD1 (5 bases). The read comes to an end 3 residues before the CDR3 does, leaving the germline J gene to fill in the end. This CDR3 contains 13 residues. V lost 3 bases and J 2 bases, leaving 7 bases between the germline ends. CDR1 is KGHSH and CDR2 is LQKENI in the germline V gene.

This clone occurred many times. The read falls 3 residues short of the CDR3 end, and the missing part is taken from the germline J gene. This rearrangement joins TRBV6-1 to TRBJ2-6, with D possibly being TRBD1 (6 bases). Trimming shortened V by 4 bases and J by 0 bases, and 7 bases separated the two germline ends. Looked up from germline, CDR1 is MNHNS and CDR2 is SASEGT. The CDR3 runs 15 residues. Incomplete CDR3 DNA: TGTGCCAGCAGTGCAGGGGACTCTGGGGCCAACGTC. It translates to CASSAGDSGANV. The full CDR3 protein reads CASSAGDSGANVLTF.

In this sample, this clone turned up many times. The covered CDR3 bases are TGCGCCAGCAGCTTGGGCGGGAGGAACTCCTACAATGAG. Protein sequence: CASSLGGRNSYNE. In full, the CDR3 reads CASSLGGRNSYNEQFF. The chain recombines TRBV5-1 with TRBJ2-1, with TRBD2 matching over 8 bases. The read terminates 3 residues ahead of where the CDR3 ends, so the germline J gene completes it. Trimming removed 0 bases from V and 0 bases from J; junction bases left unmatched: 2. There are 16 residues in the CDR3. The germline V gene has CDR1 SGHRS and CDR2 YFSETQ.

This clone came up many times. The read halts 3 residues ahead of the CDR3 end, with the missing end drawn from the germline J gene. V and J are TRBV7-8 and TRBJ2-3; TRBD1 might be the D (5 bases). Trimming took 5 bases from V and 4 from J, leaving 13 bases between them. The CDR3 covers 14 residues. Germline loops: CDR1 SGHVS, CDR2 FQNEAQ. The CDR3 sequence: CASSPVTVSDTQYF. The sequenced CDR3 bases are TGTGCCAGCAGCCCAGTGACAGTCTCAGATACG.

This clone has a count of ten or more. The CDR3 end is not reached by the read, which stops 3 residues before it; the germline J gene fills it in. This chain uses TRBV6-1 with TRBJ2-3, with 8 bases that match TRBD1. The germline V gene encodes CDR1 MNHNS and CDR2 SASEGT. This CDR3 comprises 16 residues. Trimming cost V 4 bases and J 1 base; bases outside gene matches: 7. The chain's CDR3 is CASSGYGQGGTDTQYF. The sequenced CDR3 bases are TGTGCCAGCAGTGGCTATGGACAGGGAGGCACAGATACG.

This clone came up many times. The read terminates 3 residues ahead of where the CDR3 ends, so the germline J gene completes it. The rearrangement joins TRBV6-1 to TRBJ2-1; D is unclear. The germline V and J ends were trimmed by 4 bases and 4 bases, with 5 bases remaining between them. The CDR3 sequence is 12 residues long. CDR1 and CDR2 from the germline V gene are MNHNS and SASEGT. Partial CDR3 DNA: TGTGCCAGCAGTGTAAAATACAATGAG. Protein sequence: CASSVKYNE. The full CDR3 protein reads CASSVKYNEQFF.

This clone was seen at least ten times. Read data end 3 residues before the CDR3 end; the end is taken from the germline J gene. The chain links TRBV7-9 to TRBJ1-2, with D possibly being TRBD1 (5 bases). CDR1 is SEHNR, CDR2 FQNEAQ, per germline (reference sequence). The CDR3 has 13 amino acids. Between the trimmed V and J ends, which lost 5 bases and 6 bases, there was a span of 13 bases. The covered CDR3 bases are TGTGCCAGCAGCCGTTCCCAGGGTGATGGC. It encodes CASSRSQGDG. The CDR3 in full is CASSRSQGDGYTF.

This clone was recorded at least ten times. With the read ending 3 residues before the CDR3 end, the germline J gene is used to fill in that end. The gene calls are TRBV7-2 and TRBJ2-5, with D uncertain. V lost 2 bases and J 6 bases, leaving 10 bases between the germline ends. The CDR3 covers 13 residues. The V gene's germline CDR1 is SGHTA and CDR2 FQGNSA. CDR3 DNA, as far as it was read: TGTGCCAGCAGCTTAAAACTTATGCAGACC. It yields the protein CASSLKLMQT. The CDR3 reads in full as CASSLKLMQTQYF.

This clone was detected ten times or more. Sequencing ends 3 residues short of the CDR3 end; the germline J gene provides the rest. This chain links TRBV19 with TRBJ2-5; 7 bases map to TRBD1. This CDR3 region has 16 residues. Trimming removed 3 bases from V and 1 base from J; junction bases left unmatched: 8. CDR1 and CDR2 from the germline V gene are LNHDA and SQIVND (reference sequence). Incomplete CDR3 DNA: TGTGCCAGTAGTATGAGGTCACAGGGGCTCCAAGAGACC. Translation: CASSMRSQGLQET. Given in full, the CDR3 is CASSMRSQGLQETQYF.

This clone has at least ten counts. The observed sequence ends 3 residues before the CDR3 terminus, with the missing tail filled in from the germline J gene. The genes are TRBV5-1 and TRBJ1-2; D uncertain. Germline V gene sequence: CDR1 SGHRS, CDR2 YFSETQ. The CDR3 extends over 16 amino acids. Here the CDR3 reads CASSLGLRLASGGYTF. The sequenced CDR3 bases are TGCGCCAGCAGCTTGGGTCTACGCCTAGCATCTGGGGGC.

This clone appeared many times. The missing CDR3 end, 3 residues past where the read stops, is filled in from the germline J gene. This rearrangement joins TRBV6-1 to TRBJ1-2; the match to TRBD1 covers 7 bases. Germline values: CDR1 MNHNS, CDR2 SASEGT. CDR3 length equals 17 residues. The part of the CDR3 DNA that was read is TGTGCCAGCAGTGAAGCTGCAACCTGGGACAGCCCGGGCGGC. The encoded protein is CASSEAATWDSPGG. The whole CDR3 protein is CASSEAATWDSPGGYTF.

A note on this clone: The read finishes 3 residues shy of the CDR3 end, and the germline J gene is used to complete it. The gene calls are TRBV30 and TRBJ1-2; D is undetermined. CDR1 GTSNPN and CDR2 SVGIG come from the germline V gene (reference sequence). The CDR3 extends over 16 amino acids. The CDR3 bases that were read are TGTGCCTGGGAAAGGGCCAGGACTAGCGGGAGAGATGAC. The encoded protein is CAWERARTSGRDD. The whole CDR3 reads CAWERARTSGRDDYTF.

This clone was counted at least ten times. From the germline J gene comes the end of the CDR3, since the read stops 3 residues before it. The V call is TRBV20-1, the J call TRBJ2-3; D might be TRBD1 (5 bases). Germline V gene lookup returns CDR1 DFQATT and CDR2 SNEGSKA (reference sequence). This CDR3 has 15 residues. The V and J ends lost 0 bases and 6 bases respectively, with 16 bases between them. CDR3 residues: CSARDLTGRGDTQYF. Partial CDR3 DNA: TGCAGTGCTAGAGATTTAACAGGCCGTGGTGATACG.

This clone was seen many times. From the germline J gene comes the end of the CDR3, since the read stops 3 residues before it. The genes are TRBV19 and TRBJ2-7; a possible D gene is TRBD2 (6 bases). The CDR3 has 12 residues. The V end lost 5 bases, the J end lost 4 bases, and 9 bases lay between the germline ends. Germline CDR1 is LNHDA and CDR2 is SQIVND (reference sequence). This chain's CDR3 is CASSPGTYEQYF. CDR3 bases read: TGTGCCAGTAGTCCCGGGACTTACGAG.